Listed below are T cell receptor beta chains from one sample, sequenced in a study of OX40 agonist ivuxolimab in advanced cancers. Profiled with immunoSEQ multiplex PCR; TCRdb holds only in-frame clones, not every one. The profile shows roughly 68,000 clones, about 91% of them singletons. This material consisted of CD4+ or CD8+ T cells sorted from blood, taken in a trial of the OX40 agonist ivuxolimab. The receptors shown here come from an adult with an advanced solid tumor such as melanoma, head and neck, liver or kidney cancer. CDR3s leave out the opening cysteine and the closing phenylalanine or tryptophan. Fields, in order: clone size, J gene, V gene, CDR3 protein. The size of a clone is reported for some rows only, either as once, few or many, or as a class for expanded clones.

clone_size: .; j_call: TRBJ1-2; v_call: TRBV9; cdr3_aa: ASSVGLGQASNYGYT
clone_size: .; j_call: TRBJ2-1; v_call: TRBV29-1; cdr3_aa: SVTGLAGGPGEQF
clone_size: .; j_call: TRBJ1-1; v_call: TRBV9; cdr3_aa: ASSASRTGSEGTEAF
clone_size: .; j_call: TRBJ1-5; v_call: TRBV2; cdr3_aa: ASSERLPPQH
clone_size: .; j_call: TRBJ2-6; v_call: TRBV5-1; cdr3_aa: ASSLAVSSGANVLT
clone_size: .; j_call: .; v_call: TRBV5-6; cdr3_aa: ASRKTGGASYEQY
clone_size: .; j_call: TRBJ2-1; v_call: TRBV27; cdr3_aa: ASSLSVRTSVNEQF
clone_size: .; j_call: TRBJ2-3; v_call: TRBV18; cdr3_aa: ASSTSGSISDTQY
clone_size: .; j_call: TRBJ2-5; v_call: TRBV11-1; cdr3_aa: ASSPEEETQY
clone_size: .; j_call: TRBJ2-7; v_call: TRBV2; cdr3_aa: ASSEEVGFYEQY
clone_size: .; j_call: TRBJ2-3; v_call: TRBV6-1; cdr3_aa: ASSDLAGPTSTDTQY
clone_size: .; j_call: TRBJ1-1; v_call: TRBV5-1; cdr3_aa: ASSLDGMNTEAF
clone_size: .; j_call: TRBJ1-1; v_call: TRBV2; cdr3_aa: ASSEVDRRFAEAF
clone_size: .; j_call: TRBJ2-2; v_call: TRBV7-9; cdr3_aa: ASSFRANTGELF
clone_size: .; j_call: TRBJ2-5; v_call: TRBV4-1; cdr3_aa: ASSQSGTGLGQETQY
clone_size: .; j_call: TRBJ1-3; v_call: TRBV5-1; cdr3_aa: ASAGTGDGNTIY
clone_size: .; j_call: TRBJ2-5; v_call: TRBV6-1; cdr3_aa: ASMGQAHETQY
clone_size: .; j_call: TRBJ2-5; v_call: TRBV29-1; cdr3_aa: SVDIFSTTLQETQY
clone_size: .; j_call: TRBJ1-3; v_call: TRBV9; cdr3_aa: ASSVEGSLSGNTIY
clone_size: .; j_call: TRBJ1-5; v_call: TRBV5-5; cdr3_aa: ASSLAGGNQPQH
clone_size: .; j_call: TRBJ2-2; v_call: TRBV10-1; cdr3_aa: ASSEGQGRPGELF
clone_size: .; j_call: TRBJ2-5; v_call: TRBV11-3; cdr3_aa: ASSLLRGTEETQY
clone_size: few; j_call: TRBJ2-2; v_call: TRBV19; cdr3_aa: ASRGEGTGELF
clone_size: .; j_call: TRBJ2-2; v_call: TRBV29-1; cdr3_aa: AGDRGSDTGELF
clone_size: .; j_call: TRBJ2-1; v_call: TRBV14; cdr3_aa: ASSQRQGTYNEQF
clone_size: .; j_call: TRBJ1-6; v_call: TRBV4-1; cdr3_aa: ASSPQGVSYNSPLH
clone_size: .; j_call: TRBJ2-7; v_call: TRBV18; cdr3_aa: ASSRDTYEQY
clone_size: .; j_call: TRBJ2-2; v_call: TRBV10-2; cdr3_aa: ASSERLSNTGELF
clone_size: .; j_call: TRBJ2-3; v_call: TRBV14; cdr3_aa: ASSSTADTQY
clone_size: .; j_call: TRBJ1-2; v_call: TRBV28; cdr3_aa: ASSLPGNYGYT
clone_size: .; j_call: TRBJ2-3; v_call: TRBV10-3; cdr3_aa: AIADAGGRQDTQY
clone_size: .; j_call: TRBJ2-5; v_call: TRBV7-8; cdr3_aa: ASSPAGDQY
clone_size: .; j_call: TRBJ2-2; v_call: TRBV7-6; cdr3_aa: ASSLVTGDTGELF
clone_size: few; j_call: TRBJ1-1; v_call: TRBV4-1; cdr3_aa: ASSQSGDTEAF
clone_size: once; j_call: TRBJ1-1; v_call: TRBV27; cdr3_aa: ASRDRAHTEAF
clone_size: .; j_call: TRBJ2-7; v_call: TRBV30; cdr3_aa: AWSVRLHTGPSSYEQY
clone_size: .; j_call: TRBJ2-5; v_call: TRBV4-2; cdr3_aa: ASSLTSGTQETQY
clone_size: few; j_call: TRBJ1-1; v_call: TRBV30; cdr3_aa: AWGARHEAF
clone_size: .; j_call: TRBJ2-1; v_call: TRBV5-1; cdr3_aa: ASSLEGSSLEQF
clone_size: .; j_call: TRBJ2-3; v_call: TRBV7-9; cdr3_aa: ASSLAAPGGTDTQY
clone_size: .; j_call: TRBJ1-4; v_call: TRBV15; cdr3_aa: ATSRAGNEKLF
clone_size: few; j_call: TRBJ2-2; v_call: TRBV19; cdr3_aa: ASSIQGGSTGELF
clone_size: once; j_call: TRBJ2-3; v_call: TRBV6-4; cdr3_aa: ASSDRTDTQY
clone_size: .; j_call: TRBJ2-3; v_call: TRBV10-3; cdr3_aa: AISDPGLTDTQY
clone_size: .; j_call: TRBJ2-1; v_call: TRBV7-3; cdr3_aa: ASSLSGGNNEQF
clone_size: .; j_call: TRBJ2-3; v_call: TRBV19; cdr3_aa: ASSSTSDTQY
clone_size: .; j_call: TRBJ2-7; v_call: TRBV15; cdr3_aa: ATSRDQAAYEQY
clone_size: .; j_call: TRBJ2-1; v_call: TRBV29-1; cdr3_aa: SVLTSGRSNEQF
clone_size: .; j_call: TRBJ2-2; v_call: TRBV7-9; cdr3_aa: ASSLPTGGELF
clone_size: .; j_call: TRBJ2-1; v_call: TRBV4-2; cdr3_aa: ASSQDPGLAVGNEQF
clone_size: .; j_call: TRBJ2-5; v_call: TRBV7-8; cdr3_aa: ASSLEASGSAQY
clone_size: .; j_call: TRBJ1-5; v_call: TRBV18; cdr3_aa: ASSPGQSNQPQH
clone_size: once; j_call: TRBJ2-1; v_call: TRBV6-1; cdr3_aa: ASSGSLAGGSYNEQF
clone_size: .; j_call: TRBJ1-1; v_call: TRBV5-4; cdr3_aa: ASSIRQGWDTEAF
clone_size: .; j_call: TRBJ2-1; v_call: TRBV10-3; cdr3_aa: AIWTSGNNEQF
clone_size: .; j_call: TRBJ2-1; v_call: TRBV6-5; cdr3_aa: ASKFSGRAYEQF
clone_size: .; j_call: .; v_call: TRBV18; cdr3_aa: ASGTGQASSYEQY